The next 6 T cell receptor beta chains were all read from a single sample in a study of blood T cell repertoires in COVID-19. Sequencing was performed with immunoSEQ multiplex PCR; in TCRdb, only in-frame clones are kept and a portion is missing. The table shows 100,000 to 150,000 clones, with around nine tenths occurring only once. The material sequenced was peripheral blood. The source of these receptors is a man aged 50-59 years with active or convalescent COVID-19.

V usage is TRBV7-2 and J usage is TRBJ1-2; TRBD1 aligns across 9 bases. The CDR3 runs 14 residues. V dropped 5 bases and J dropped 3; count of bases not matched to a gene: 4. The germline V gene has CDR1 SGHTA and CDR2 FQGNSA. DNA for the CDR3: TGTGCCAGCAGCACCGACAGGGGGGACTATGGCTACACCTTC. Its protein is CASSTDRGDYGYTF.

CDR3 DNA sequence: TGTGCCAGCAGTTTACAGGGGTCAACCTACGAGCAGTACTTC. It yields the protein CASSLQGSTYEQYF. V is TRBV28 and J is TRBJ2-7, with a possible D match to TRBD1 (6 bases). The CDR3 totals 14 residues. Germline CDR1 reads MDHEN; CDR2 reads SYDVKM. V was pared by 2 bases and J by 2 bases, with 10 bases between.

The chain is built from TRBV6-2 or TRBV6-3 and TRBJ2-6; 7 bases are shared with TRBD2. The germline gives CDR1 MNHEY, CDR2 SVGEGT. The trim removed 4 bases at V and 1 base at J, leaving 1 base unmatched. The CDR3 is made up of 15 amino acids. CDR3 bases: TGTGCCAGCAGTTGGGGGGGGTCTGGGGCCAACGTCCTGACTTTC. Protein: CASSWGGSGANVLTF.

CDR3 protein: CASSLIPGTGYNYGYTF. Written as DNA, the CDR3 is TGTGCCAGCAGTTTAATTCCTGGGACAGGGTATAACTATGGCTACACCTTC. The genes are TRBV28 and TRBJ1-2, with 9 bases matching TRBD1. V lost 2 bases and J lost 1; bases outside the gene matches: 8. The germline gives CDR1 MDHEN, CDR2 SYDVKM. The CDR3 has 17 amino acids.

The CDR3 DNA reads as TGTGCCAGCAGCCAAGGTGGCAGGAACTATGGCTACACCTTC. Translated: CASSQGGRNYGYTF. The V and J genes are TRBV3-1 (or the pseudogene TRBV3-2) and TRBJ1-2; D is ambiguous. The germline V and J ends were trimmed by 1 base and 2 bases, with 8 bases remaining between them. Germline V gene sequence: CDR1 LGHDT, CDR2 YNNKEL (reference sequence). This CDR3 spans 14 amino acids.

This clone was observed a single time. The chain carries TRBV10-3 and TRBJ1-2, with D possibly being TRBD1 (6 bases). Germline lookup yields CDR1 ENHRY and CDR2 SYGVKD. V was cut by 6 bases and J by 8 bases, with 22 bases left in between. The CDR3 loop spans 15 amino acids. CDR3 nucleotide sequence: TGTGCCATCAGCCTCGAGGTCAGGGGAGAGTCCGGCTACACCTTC. This encodes CAISLEVRGESGYTF.